These 8 T cell receptor beta chains were sequenced from one sample in a study of regulatory T cells in long-lasting Graves disease. HTBI primers from iRepertoire and Arm-PCR of CDR3 regions yielded the TCR beta libraries. Via MiXCR, TCRdb re-called the multiplex PCR reads, giving one row per CDR3 protein. The sample has 400,000 to 500,000 distinct CDR3 sequences, 15% to 20% seen once. This sample's time point: newly diagnosed GD, antithyroid drugs for less than 3 months. Generation of the TCR library employed RNA extracted from PBMCs. The data also belong to a second study, concerning T cells in Graves' hyperthyroidism and ophthalmopathy.

Sequences were derived from peripheral blood mononuclear cells (PBMCs), sampled at new diagnosis, from a patient treated with antithyroid drugs. The receptors were sampled from a woman aged 18-29 years with Graves disease.

The rearrangement links TRBV7-2 to TRBJ1-4; the D is unclear. Trimming took 3 bases from V and 2 from J, leaving 7 bases between them. This CDR3 spans 14 amino acids. Per the germline V gene, CDR1 is SGHTA and CDR2 is FQGNSA. CDR3 nucleotide sequence: TGTGCCAGCAGCTTTTCCGGTACTAATGAAAAACTGTTTTTT. Protein sequence: CASSFSGTNEKLFF. Combining the CDR3 with reference TRBV7-2 and TRBJ1-4 gives the whole variable domain GAGVSQSPSNKVTEKGKDVELRCDPISGHTALYWYRQSLGQGLEFLIYFQGNSAPDKSGLPSDRFSAERTGGSVSTLTIQRTQQEDSAVYLCASSFSGTNEKLFFGSGTQLSVL.

This clonotype was recorded many times. J is TRBJ2-3 and V is TRBV7-3; 7 bases are a match to TRBD2. This CDR3 has 16 amino acids. CDR1 and CDR2 from the germline V gene are SGHTA and FQGTGA. With 5 bases clipped from V and 2 bases from J, the junction kept 10 bases outside the gene matches. This chain's CDR3 is CASSLGLAEPTDTQYF. The CDR3 nucleotides read TGTGCCAGCAGCCTGGGGCTAGCGGAACCCACAGATACGCAGTATTTT.

The chain joins TRBV5-1 to TRBJ2-7, with 11 bases that match TRBD1. V gave up 4 bases and J gave up 2 bases; unmatched junction bases: 14. This CDR3 contains 18 residues. Germline CDR1 SGHRS, CDR2 YFSETQ. DNA of the CDR3: TGCGCCAGCAGCCAAAAAAAAACCACGGGACAGGGGGCCTACGAGCAGTACTTC. Its protein is CASSQKKTTGQGAYEQYF. Based on the CDR3 plus reference TRBV5-1 and TRBJ2-7, the full variable domain is KAGVTQTPRYLIKTRGQQVTLSCSPISGHRSVSWYQQTPGQGLQFLFEYFSETQRNKGNFPGRFSGRQFSNSRSEMNVSTLELGDSALYLCASSQKKTTGQGAYEQYFGPGTRLTVT.

This clonotype has more than one count but fewer than ten. The chain has TRBV20-1 and TRBJ2-7; maybe TRBD2 (5 bases). The CDR3 extends over 14 amino acids. V shed 1 base and J shed 4 bases, with 14 bases lying between them. Looked up from germline, CDR1 is DFQATT and CDR2 is SNEGSKA (reference sequence). In nucleotides, the CDR3 is TGCAGTGCTAGAGTTACGGGATTGAAATACGAGCAGTACTTC. This codes for CSARVTGLKYEQYF.

This clonotype was seen ten or more times. The rearrangement links TRBV12-3 or TRBV12-4 to TRBJ2-7, with a possible D match to TRBD1 (6 bases). CDR3 size: 14 residues. The V end was cut by 5 bases, the J end by 0 bases, with 11 bases between. DNA of the CDR3: TGTGCCAGCAGTCCCGGGACACTCTCCTACGAGCAGTACTTC. Protein: CASSPGTLSYEQYF.

This clonotype was seen repeatedly, ten times or more. V usage is TRBV12-3 or TRBV12-4 and J usage is TRBJ1-5; 8 bases match TRBD1. This CDR3 region has 15 residues. V was pared by 6 bases and J by 7 bases, with 11 bases of the junction left unmatched. The CDR3, as DNA: TGTGCCAGCAGATCTTCAGGGGGCGCGGGACAGCCCCAGCATTTT. This codes for CASRSSGGAGQPQHF.

The chain combines TRBV12-3 or TRBV12-4 with TRBJ1-3; D ambiguous. Trimming left V 2 bases short and J 7 bases short, with 3 bases between. This CDR3 contains 11 residues. The CDR3, as DNA: TGTGCCAGCAGTTTAACGAACACCATATATTTT. As protein: CASSLTNTIYF.

In this sample, this clonotype turned up many times. The CDR3 nucleotides read TGCGCCAGCAGCTTTCTCTCTGGGGCCAACGTCCTGACTTTC. This translates into CASSFLSGANVLTF. The chain links TRBV5-1 to TRBJ2-6; D gene uncertain. From germline, CDR1 is SGHRS and CDR2 YFSETQ. The length of the CDR3 is 14 residues. V lost 2 bases to trimming and J lost 0 bases, with 3 bases between them. The variable domain in full, with the rest retrieved from reference TRBV5-1 and TRBJ2-6, is KAGVTQTPRYLIKTRGQQVTLSCSPISGHRSVSWYQQTPGQGLQFLFEYFSETQRNKGNFPGRFSGRQFSNSRSEMNVSTLELGDSALYLCASSFLSGANVLTFGAGSRLTVL.